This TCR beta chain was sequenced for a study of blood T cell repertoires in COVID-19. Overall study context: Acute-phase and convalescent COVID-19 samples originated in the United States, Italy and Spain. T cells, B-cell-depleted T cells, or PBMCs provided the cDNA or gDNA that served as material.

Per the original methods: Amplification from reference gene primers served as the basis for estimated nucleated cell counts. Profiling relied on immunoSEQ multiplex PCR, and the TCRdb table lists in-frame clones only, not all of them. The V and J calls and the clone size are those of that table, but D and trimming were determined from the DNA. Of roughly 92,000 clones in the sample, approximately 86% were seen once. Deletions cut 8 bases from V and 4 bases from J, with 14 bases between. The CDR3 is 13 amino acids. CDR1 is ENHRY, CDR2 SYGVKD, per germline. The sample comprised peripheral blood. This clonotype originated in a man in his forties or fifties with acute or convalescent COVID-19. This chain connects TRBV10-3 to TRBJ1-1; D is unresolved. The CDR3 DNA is TGTGCCATCGGGTACTCAGAGGGCACTGAAGCTTTCTTT. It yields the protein CAIGYSEGTEAFF.